A single sample gave rise to the 9 T cell receptor beta chains below, sequenced in a study of OX40 agonist ivuxolimab in advanced cancers. Profiled with immunoSEQ multiplex PCR; TCRdb holds only in-frame clones, not every one. The sample records some 74,000 clones, 80% to 95% being singletons. This specimen was CD4+ or CD8+ T cells sorted from blood, taken in a trial of the OX40 agonist ivuxolimab. These TCRs come from an adult with an advanced solid tumor such as melanoma, head and neck, liver or kidney cancer.

This clone was found a few times. This sequence joins TRBV30 and TRBJ1-6; maybe TRBD1 (6 bases). The CDR3 length is 13 residues. Germline assignment: CDR1 GTSNPN and CDR2 SVGIG (reference sequence). V was cut by 4 bases and J by 10 bases, with 14 bases left in between. CDR3 DNA sequence: TGTGCCTGGAACGGGGGGCTAGGGTCACCCCTCCACTTT. It is translated as CAWNGGLGSPLHF.

V is TRBV6-5 and J is TRBJ2-7; TRBD1 agrees at 7 bases. This CDR3 is 14 amino acids long. CDR1 MNHEY and CDR2 SVGAGI come from the germline V gene. Trimming cost V 1 base and J 3 bases; bases outside gene matches: 3. CDR3 region: CASSYLGTDYEQYF. CDR3 sequence (DNA): TGTGCCAGCAGTTACTTAGGGACAGACTACGAGCAGTACTTC.

V gene TRBV18 combines with J gene TRBJ2-7; D unresolved. The CDR3 covers 12 residues. Germline V gene data show CDR1 as KGHSH and CDR2 as LQKENI. The V end lost 1 base, the J end lost 6 bases, and 7 bases lay between the germline ends. The CDR3 bases are TGTGCCAGCTCACCACGTCCCGGCGAGCAGTACTTC. Encoded protein: CASSPRPGEQYF.

This clone came up once. The chain recombines TRBV30 with TRBJ2-5, with TRBD1 matching over 8 bases. CDR1 is GTSNPN and CDR2 is SVGIG in the germline V gene (reference sequence). The J segment lost 4 bases and the V segment lost 0 bases, leaving 7 bases of the junction unmatched. The CDR3 has 15 residues. The CDR3 nucleotides are TGTGCCTGGAGTGTAGGACAGGGCGCCGGAGAGACCCAGTACTTC. Its protein is CAWSVGQGAGETQYF.

The rearrangement uses TRBV5-4 and TRBJ2-1, with TRBD1 matching over 8 bases. The junction had 6 bases not matched to a gene; V was cut back by 6 bases and J by 4 bases. The CDR3 loop spans 14 amino acids. Germline loops: CDR1 SGHNT, CDR2 YYREEE (reference sequence). CDR3 protein: CASTRQGLYNEQFF. In DNA form, the CDR3 reads TGTGCCAGCACCCGACAGGGGTTATACAATGAGCAGTTCTTC.

The chain's CDR3 is CASSLERNTEAFF. In DNA, the CDR3 is TGTGCCAGCAGCTTAGAAAGGAACACTGAAGCTTTCTTT. The chain employs TRBV13 and TRBJ1-1; D gene uncertain. Germline lookup yields CDR1 PRHDT and CDR2 FYEKMQ (reference sequence). CDR3 length: 13 amino acids. V was clipped by 1 base and J by 1 base, with 4 bases between them.

V gene TRBV5-4 combines with J gene TRBJ2-1; 15 bases agree with TRBD2. The germline V gene has CDR1 SGHNT and CDR2 YYREEE (reference sequence). The CDR3 is 16 residues long. V lost 2 bases to trimming and J lost 10 bases; unmatched junction nucleotides: 7. CDR3 nucleotides: TGTGCCAGCAGCTTCCCGGCCGGGACTAGCGGGGGGGAGCAGTTCTTC. Translating gives CASSFPAGTSGGEQFF.

CDR3 region: CSDRSGSGRETQYF. As DNA, the CDR3 is TGCAGCGACCGTAGCGGGAGCGGTCGGGAGACCCAGTACTTC. The rearrangement joins TRBV29-1 to TRBJ2-5; 9 nucleotides match TRBD2. The junction had 11 bases not matched to a gene; V was cut back by 7 bases and J by 5 bases. CDR1 is SQVTM, CDR2 ANQGSEA, per germline. This CDR3 spans 14 amino acids.

This clone appeared a few times. The CDR3 loop is CASSPEPLGYTF. CDR3 sequence (DNA): TGTGCCAGCAGCCCCGAACCATTAGGCTACACCTTC. This chain links TRBV2 with TRBJ1-2; D unresolved. Per the germline V gene, CDR1 is SNHLY and CDR2 is FYNNEI. Trimming pared 6 bases from V and 8 bases from J, leaving 13 bases between. The CDR3 spans 12 residues.